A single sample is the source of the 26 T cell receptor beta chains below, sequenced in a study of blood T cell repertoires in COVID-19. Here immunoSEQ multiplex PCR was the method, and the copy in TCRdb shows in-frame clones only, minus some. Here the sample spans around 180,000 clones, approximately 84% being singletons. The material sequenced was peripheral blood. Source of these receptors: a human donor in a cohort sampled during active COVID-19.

The CDR3 nucleotides are TGTGCCAGCAGGGGGCGGGGGGTCACAGATACGCAGTATTTT. Translation: CASRGRGVTDTQYF. The chain joins TRBV2 to TRBJ2-3; 8 positions match TRBD2. Germline CDR1 and CDR2: SNHLY and FYNNEI. This CDR3 region has 14 residues. Trimming at V came to 6 bases and at J to 2 bases, leaving 4 bases not matched to a gene.

CDR3 nucleotides: TGTGCCAGTAGGGAGGGACTCAATCAGCCCCAGCATTTT. This codes for CASREGLNQPQHF. The V gene is TRBV19, the J gene TRBJ1-5; D possibly corresponds to TRBD1 (5 bases). Germline loops: CDR1 LNHDA, CDR2 SQIVND (reference sequence). The germline V and J ends were trimmed by 6 bases and 3 bases, with 9 bases remaining between them. The CDR3 length is 13 residues.

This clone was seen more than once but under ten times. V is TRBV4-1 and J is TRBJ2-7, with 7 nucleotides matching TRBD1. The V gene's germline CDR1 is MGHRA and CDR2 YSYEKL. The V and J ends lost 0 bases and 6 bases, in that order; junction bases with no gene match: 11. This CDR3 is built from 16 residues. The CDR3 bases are TGCGCCAGCAGCCAAGAAAGGGGGCGAGGGGGTCCCGAGCAGTACTTC. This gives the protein CASSQERGRGGPEQYF.

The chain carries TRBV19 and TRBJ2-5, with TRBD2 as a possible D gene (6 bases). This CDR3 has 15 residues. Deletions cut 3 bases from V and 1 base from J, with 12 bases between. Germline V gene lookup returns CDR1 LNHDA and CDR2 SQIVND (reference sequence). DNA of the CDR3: TGTGCCAGTAGTATTAGGCGGGGTCCCCAAGAGACCCAGTACTTC. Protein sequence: CASSIRRGPQETQYF.

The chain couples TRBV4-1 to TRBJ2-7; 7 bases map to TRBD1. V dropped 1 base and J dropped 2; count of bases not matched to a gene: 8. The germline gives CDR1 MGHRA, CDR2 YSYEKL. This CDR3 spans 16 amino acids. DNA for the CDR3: TGCGCCAGCAGCCAAGGGGTAAGGGACAGAGCCTACGAGCAGTACTTC. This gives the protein CASSQGVRDRAYEQYF.

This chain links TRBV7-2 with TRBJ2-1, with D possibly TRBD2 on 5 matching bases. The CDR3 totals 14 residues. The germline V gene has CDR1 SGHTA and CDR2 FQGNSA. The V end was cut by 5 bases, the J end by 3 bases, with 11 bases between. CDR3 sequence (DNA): TGTGCCAGCAGCGAGCTGGACTTCTACAATGAGCAGTTCTTC. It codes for CASSELDFYNEQFF.

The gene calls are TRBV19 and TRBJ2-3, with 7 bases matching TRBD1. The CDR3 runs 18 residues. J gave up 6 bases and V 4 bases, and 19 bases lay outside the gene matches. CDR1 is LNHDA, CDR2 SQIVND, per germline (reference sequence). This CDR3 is CASSTLTMTGRLDDTQYF. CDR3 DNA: TGTGCCAGTAGTACCCTCACCATGACAGGGAGATTGGACGATACGCAGTATTTT.

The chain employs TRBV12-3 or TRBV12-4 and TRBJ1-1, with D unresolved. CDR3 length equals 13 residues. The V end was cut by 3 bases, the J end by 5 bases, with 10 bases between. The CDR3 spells CASSFRGRTEAFF. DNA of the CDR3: TGTGCCAGCAGTTTTAGAGGGAGGACTGAAGCTTTCTTT.

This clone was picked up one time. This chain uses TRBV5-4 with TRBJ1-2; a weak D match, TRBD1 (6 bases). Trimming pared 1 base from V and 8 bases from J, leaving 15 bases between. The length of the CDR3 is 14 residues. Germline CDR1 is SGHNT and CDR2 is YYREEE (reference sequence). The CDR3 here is CASSLWGGTRGYTF. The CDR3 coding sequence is TGTGCCAGCAGCTTGTGGGGGGGCACAAGAGGCTACACCTTC.

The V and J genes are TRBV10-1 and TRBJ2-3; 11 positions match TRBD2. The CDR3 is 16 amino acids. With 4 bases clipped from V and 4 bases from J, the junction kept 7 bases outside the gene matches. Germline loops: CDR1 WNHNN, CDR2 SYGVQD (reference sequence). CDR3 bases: TGCGCCAGCAGTGTGGGTAGCGGGGGGGCTTCAGATACGCAGTATTTT. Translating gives CASSVGSGGASDTQYF.

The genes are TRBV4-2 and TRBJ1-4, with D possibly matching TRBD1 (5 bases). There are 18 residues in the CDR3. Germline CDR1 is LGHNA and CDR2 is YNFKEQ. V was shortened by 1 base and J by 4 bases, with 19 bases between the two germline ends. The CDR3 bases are TGTGCCAGCAGCCAAGGGGCCACCCCGGGGGACTTTAATGAAAAACTGTTTTTT. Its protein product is CASSQGATPGDFNEKLFF.

CDR3 nucleotides: TGTGCCAGCAGTTCTACGGGAGACAACACTGAAGCTTTCTTT. Protein sequence: CASSSTGDNTEAFF. The chain recombines TRBV6-6 with TRBJ1-1, with D uncertain. This CDR3 contains 14 residues. The germline gives CDR1 MNHNY, CDR2 SVGAGI (reference sequence). V shed 4 bases and J shed 2 bases, with 11 bases lying between them.

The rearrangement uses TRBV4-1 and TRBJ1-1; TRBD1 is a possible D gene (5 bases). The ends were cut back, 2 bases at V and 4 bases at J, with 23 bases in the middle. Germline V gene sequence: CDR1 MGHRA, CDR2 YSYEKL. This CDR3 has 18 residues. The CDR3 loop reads CASSQQGVAGDGLTEAFF. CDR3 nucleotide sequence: TGCGCCAGCAGCCAACAAGGAGTCGCGGGGGACGGGCTCACTGAAGCTTTCTTT.

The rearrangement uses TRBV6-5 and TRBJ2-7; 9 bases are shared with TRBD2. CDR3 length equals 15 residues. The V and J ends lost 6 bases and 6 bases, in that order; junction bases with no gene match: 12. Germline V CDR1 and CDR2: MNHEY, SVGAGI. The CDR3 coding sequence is TGTGCCAGCAGCCCCGATGGGGCGGGGGGGCTCGAGCAGTACTTC. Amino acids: CASSPDGAGGLEQYF.

The DNA for the CDR3 is TGTGCCAGCAGTTTACCGGGACTAGCGGCGGAGACCCAGTACTTC. Residues: CASSLPGLAAETQYF. J is TRBJ2-5 and V is TRBV6-2 or TRBV6-3, with 11 bases identical to TRBD2. The ends lost 4 bases at V and 5 bases at J; junction bases unmatched: 6. The CDR3 is 15 residues long. Germline V gene lookup returns CDR1 MNHEY and CDR2 SVGEGT.

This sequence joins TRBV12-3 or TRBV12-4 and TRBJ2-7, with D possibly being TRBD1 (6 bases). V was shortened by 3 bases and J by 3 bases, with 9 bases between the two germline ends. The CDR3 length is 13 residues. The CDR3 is CASSLWGRYEQYF. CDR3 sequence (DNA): TGTGCCAGCAGTTTGTGGGGGCGCTACGAGCAGTACTTC.

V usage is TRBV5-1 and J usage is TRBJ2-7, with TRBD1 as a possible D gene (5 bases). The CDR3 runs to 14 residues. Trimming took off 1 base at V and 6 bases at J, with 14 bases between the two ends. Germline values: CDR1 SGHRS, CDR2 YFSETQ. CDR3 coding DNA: TGCGCCAGCAGCTTGTCGCTAGGGGCCCGCGAGCAGTACTTC. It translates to CASSLSLGAREQYF.

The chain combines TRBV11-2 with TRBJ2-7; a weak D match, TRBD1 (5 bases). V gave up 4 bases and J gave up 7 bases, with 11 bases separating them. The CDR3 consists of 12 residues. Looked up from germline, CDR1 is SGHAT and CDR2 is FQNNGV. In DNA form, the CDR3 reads TGTGCCAGCAGCTCTGGACATCATGAGCAGTACTTC. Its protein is CASSSGHHEQYF.

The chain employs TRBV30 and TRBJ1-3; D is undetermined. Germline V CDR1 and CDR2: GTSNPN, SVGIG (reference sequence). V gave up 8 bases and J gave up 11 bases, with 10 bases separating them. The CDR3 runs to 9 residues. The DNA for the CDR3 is TGTGCCGAACTCCCCCCCATATATTTT. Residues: CAELPPIYF.

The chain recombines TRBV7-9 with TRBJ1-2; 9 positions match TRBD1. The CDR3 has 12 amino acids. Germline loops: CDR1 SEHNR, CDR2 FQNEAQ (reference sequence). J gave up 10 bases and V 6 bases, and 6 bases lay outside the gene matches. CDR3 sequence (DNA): TGTGCCAGCAGGGGGACAGGGAATGCCTACACCTTC. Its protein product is CASRGTGNAYTF.

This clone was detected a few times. The CDR3 DNA sequence: TGTGCCAGCAGTCGGAGGGGGGGGACTTCCTACAATGAGCAGTTCTTC. Amino acids: CASSRRGGTSYNEQFF. The chain has TRBV2 and TRBJ2-1; D possibly corresponds to TRBD2 (7 bases). V lost 5 bases and J 1 base, leaving 15 bases between the germline ends. The germline gives CDR1 SNHLY, CDR2 FYNNEI. The CDR3 loop spans 16 amino acids.

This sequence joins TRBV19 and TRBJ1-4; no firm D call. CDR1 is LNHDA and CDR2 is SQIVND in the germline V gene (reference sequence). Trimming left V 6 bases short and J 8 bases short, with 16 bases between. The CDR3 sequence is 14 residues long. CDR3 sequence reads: CASRPPGSGEKLFF. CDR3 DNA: TGTGCCAGTAGACCTCCGGGGTCGGGGGAAAAACTGTTTTTT.

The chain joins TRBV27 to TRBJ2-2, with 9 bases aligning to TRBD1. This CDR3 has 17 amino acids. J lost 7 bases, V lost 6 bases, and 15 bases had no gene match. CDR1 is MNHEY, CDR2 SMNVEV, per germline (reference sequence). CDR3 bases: TGTGCCAGCAGGCCTCGGGACAGGGTGTTTGCAGGCGGGGAGCTGTTTTTT. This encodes CASRPRDRVFAGGELFF.

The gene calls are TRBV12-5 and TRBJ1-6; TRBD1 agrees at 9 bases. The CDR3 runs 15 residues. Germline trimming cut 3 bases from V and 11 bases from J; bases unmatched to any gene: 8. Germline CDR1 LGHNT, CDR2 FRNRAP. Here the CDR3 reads CASGFLTGGFAPLHF. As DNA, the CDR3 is TGTGCTAGTGGTTTCTTAACAGGGGGCTTTGCACCCCTCCACTTT. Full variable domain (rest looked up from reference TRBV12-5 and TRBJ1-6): DARVTQTPRHKVTEMGQEVTMRCQPILGHNTVFWYRQTMMQGLELLAYFRNRAPLDDSGMPKDRFSAEMPDATLATLKIQPSEPRDSAVYFCASGFLTGGFAPLHFGNGTRLTVT.

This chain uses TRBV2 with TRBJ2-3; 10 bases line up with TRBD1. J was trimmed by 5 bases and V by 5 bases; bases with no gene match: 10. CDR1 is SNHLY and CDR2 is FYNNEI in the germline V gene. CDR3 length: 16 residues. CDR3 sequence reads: CASSLTDRGHGDTQYF. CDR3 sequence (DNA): TGTGCCAGCAGTCTTACAGACAGGGGGCACGGAGATACGCAGTATTTT.

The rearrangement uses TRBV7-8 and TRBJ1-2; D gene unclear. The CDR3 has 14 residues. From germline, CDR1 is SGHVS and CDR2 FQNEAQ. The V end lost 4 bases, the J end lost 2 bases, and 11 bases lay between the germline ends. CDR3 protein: CASSWSRSNYGYTF. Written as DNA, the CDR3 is TGTGCCAGCAGCTGGAGTAGATCCAACTATGGCTACACCTTC.